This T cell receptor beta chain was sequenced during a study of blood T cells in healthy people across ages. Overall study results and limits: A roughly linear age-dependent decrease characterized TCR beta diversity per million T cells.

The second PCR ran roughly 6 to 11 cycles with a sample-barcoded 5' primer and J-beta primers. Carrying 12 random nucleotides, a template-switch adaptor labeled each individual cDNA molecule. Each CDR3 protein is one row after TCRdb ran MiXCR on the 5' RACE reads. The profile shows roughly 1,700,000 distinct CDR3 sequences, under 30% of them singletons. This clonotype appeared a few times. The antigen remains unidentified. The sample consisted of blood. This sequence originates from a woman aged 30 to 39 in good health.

CDR3 protein: CAIRTGTLKVDTQYF. As DNA, the CDR3 is TGTGCCATCAGGACCGGGACACTAAAAGTAGATACGCAGTATTTT. This rearrangement joins TRBV10-3 to TRBJ2-3; D is possibly TRBD1 (6 bases). CDR1 and CDR2 (germline): ENHRY, SYGVKD. Between the trimmed V and J ends, which lost 6 bases and 5 bases, there was a span of 18 bases. The CDR3 runs 15 residues.